The 13 T cell receptor beta chains below come from one sample, sequenced in a study of shared clonotypes between healthy human individuals. Assay: immunoSEQ multiplex PCR; the TCRdb copy retains only in-frame clones and omits some. The data hold more than 2 million clones, with approximately 96% observed a single time. Sequenced sample: naive CD4+ T cells sorted from blood. Subset indicated: CD45RA+ positively selected. The receptor set was obtained from a man between 18 and 35 years old in good health.

This sequence joins TRBV4-3 and TRBJ2-2; TRBD2 aligns across 11 bases. Germline values: CDR1 LGHNA, CDR2 YSLEER. This CDR3 spans 16 amino acids. V lost 0 bases, J lost 5 bases, and 2 bases stayed unmatched. The CDR3 DNA reads TGCGCCAGCAGCCAAGAACTAGCGGGAGTTACCGGGGAGCTGTTTTTT. This encodes CASSQELAGVTGELFF.

The chain combines TRBV7-8 with TRBJ1-5, with 8 bases that match TRBD1. Germline V gene data show CDR1 as SGHVS and CDR2 as FQNEAQ. The ends lost 6 bases at V and 1 base at J; junction bases unmatched: 8. The CDR3 sequence is 16 residues long. CDR3 residues: CASSNPGGGSNQPQHF. In DNA form, the CDR3 reads TGTGCCAGCAGTAACCCAGGGGGCGGAAGCAATCAGCCCCAGCATTTT. The full variable domain, completed using reference TRBV7-8 and TRBJ1-5, is GAGVSQSPRYKVAKRGQDVALRCDPISGHVSLFWYQQALGQGPEFLTYFQNEAQLDKSGLPSDRFFAERPEGSVSTLKIQRTQQEDSAVYLCASSNPGGGSNQPQHFGDGTRLSIL.

The chain combines TRBV5-1 with TRBJ2-3; no firm D call. CDR1 and CDR2 (germline): SGHRS, YFSETQ. V lost 3 bases and J 4 bases, leaving 9 bases between the germline ends. The CDR3 is made up of 13 amino acids. The CDR3 DNA reads as TGCGCCAGCAGCTCACACGCGGCAGATACGCAGTATTTT. Translating gives CASSSHAADTQYF. Full variable domain (missing parts from reference TRBV5-1 and TRBJ2-3): KAGVTQTPRYLIKTRGQQVTLSCSPISGHRSVSWYQQTPGQGLQFLFEYFSETQRNKGNFPGRFSGRQFSNSRSEMNVSTLELGDSALYLCASSSHAADTQYFGPGTRLTVL.

In its sample, this clone was seen a few times. The gene calls are TRBV6-1 and TRBJ2-3; D uncertain. The V and J ends lost 2 bases and 3 bases respectively, with 3 bases between them. The CDR3 is 12 amino acids. The V gene's germline CDR1 is MNHNS and CDR2 SASEGT. The CDR3: CASSERTDTQYF. In DNA form, the CDR3 reads TGTGCCAGCAGTGAAAGGACAGATACGCAGTATTTT.

V and J are TRBV27 and TRBJ2-5; D is perhaps TRBD1 or TRBD2 (5 bases each). The germline V and J ends were trimmed by 5 bases and 2 bases, with 12 bases remaining between them. The germline CDR1 and CDR2 sequences are MNHEY and SMNVEV (reference sequence). The CDR3 is 14 residues long. CDR3 coding DNA: TGTGCCAGCAGTACTTTTGGGACGCAAGAGACCCAGTACTTC. It codes for CASSTFGTQETQYF.

CDR3 amino acids: CAWGPGITEAFF. The CDR3 coding sequence is TGTGCCTGGGGCCCCGGGATAACTGAAGCTTTCTTT. V is TRBV30 and J is TRBJ1-1; no clear D. CDR3 size: 12 residues. V lost 5 bases and J lost 5, with 12 bases in between. CDR1 GTSNPN and CDR2 SVGIG come from the germline V gene (reference sequence).

V and J are TRBV9 and TRBJ1-3; unclear D gene. CDR3 length equals 14 residues. The germline V gene has CDR1 SGDLS and CDR2 YYNGEE. The ends were cut back, 5 bases at V and 4 bases at J, with 13 bases in the middle. The CDR3 sequence: CASSRTYVGNTIYF. CDR3 sequence (DNA): TGTGCCAGCAGTCGGACCTACGTGGGAAACACCATATATTTT.

This chain links TRBV9 with TRBJ2-3, with TRBD2 matching 10 bases. Germline CDR1 is SGDLS and CDR2 is YYNGEE. V trimming: 1 base; J trimming: 0 bases; junction bases outside the gene matches: 8. The CDR3 runs 18 residues. CDR3 region: CASSVSAMTSGSTDTQYF. CDR3 bases: TGTGCCAGCAGCGTAAGCGCCATGACTAGCGGGAGCACAGATACGCAGTATTTT.

The chain has TRBV19 and TRBJ1-2; 9 nucleotides agree with TRBD1. Germline V CDR1 and CDR2: LNHDA, SQIVND (reference sequence). The CDR3 spans 15 residues. V lost 7 bases and J lost 2; bases outside the gene matches: 8. CDR3 nucleotides: TGTGCCAGTACCGATCCCGGGACAGGGAACTATGGCTACACCTTC. This translates into CASTDPGTGNYGYTF.

The table lists this clone with a count of one. This chain joins TRBV2 and TRBJ1-4; no firm D call. The V and J ends lost 10 bases and 7 bases respectively, with 16 bases between them. The CDR3 is made up of 13 amino acids. Germline loops: CDR1 SNHLY, CDR2 FYNNEI. CDR3 sequence reads: CATSGVAGEKLFF. DNA for the CDR3: TGTGCCACCTCTGGGGTTGCGGGTGAAAAACTGTTTTTT. Drawing the rest from reference TRBV2 and TRBJ1-4, the complete variable domain is EPEVTQTPSHQVTQMGQEVILRCVPISNHLYFYWYRQILGQKVEFLVSFYNNEISEKSEIFDDQFSVERPDGSNFTLKIRSTKLEDSAMYFCATSGVAGEKLFFGSGTQLSVL.

The gene calls are TRBV6-5 and TRBJ2-5; 7 nucleotides agree with TRBD2. Germline CDR1 is MNHEY and CDR2 is SVGAGI. There are 13 residues in the CDR3. Germline trimming cut 6 bases from V and 4 bases from J; bases unmatched to any gene: 5. CDR3 sequence: CASSYGLGETQYF. The CDR3 DNA reads TGTGCCAGCAGCTATGGACTAGGAGAGACCCAGTACTTC.

J is TRBJ2-7 and V is TRBV10-2; 8 nucleotides align to TRBD2. Germline CDR1 WSHSY, CDR2 SAAADI. The CDR3 length is 14 residues. V lost 7 bases, J lost 7 bases, and 12 bases stayed unmatched. CDR3 loop: CASTAYGLAGEQYF. CDR3 sequence (DNA): TGCGCCAGCACCGCATATGGACTAGCTGGAGAGCAGTACTTC.

CDR3 sequence reads: CASTPQGYYNEQFF. CDR3 nucleotide sequence: TGTGCCAGCACCCCGCAGGGCTACTACAATGAGCAGTTCTTC. The chain employs TRBV5-6 and TRBJ2-1; maybe TRBD1 (5 bases). CDR1 and CDR2 (germline): SGHDT, YYEEEE. The CDR3 sequence is 14 residues long. The V end lost 6 bases, the J end lost 3 bases, and 13 bases lay between the germline ends.